The entry below describes one T cell receptor beta chain. Its antigen is not known. The data were taken from a study of cytomegalovirus exposure and HLA in healthy donors. Study-wide results and caveats: Per a later analysis, HLA-associated TCR beta chains showed more clonal expansion than other, equally common TCR beta chains. TCR beta chain V- and J-gene trimming was linked, in a later analysis, to a missense variant in DCLRE1C. Presence/absence analyses treated sequencing depth as roughly uniform across donors.

This PCR relied on a set of 60 Vbeta primers and 13 Jbeta primers. In the original workflow: Among the unique TCR beta chains that a later analysis counted, about 84 million in all, approximately 12 million were shared. The protocol was immunoSEQ multiplex PCR, while the TCRdb copy is restricted to in-frame clones and leaves out a portion. The DNA was the basis for D and trimming; V, J and clone size are from that table. The sample comprises a few hundred thousand clones, roughly 83% of which are singletons, and 1.4% rests with the top ten. This CDR3 region has 15 residues. CDR1 MDHEN and CDR2 SYDVKM come from the germline V gene. The V end lost 6 bases, the J end lost 2 bases, and 17 bases lay between the germline ends.

The receptor comes from a girl aged 10 to 17 in good health and CMV-seronegative. The rearrangement joins TRBV28 to TRBJ2-7; tentative D call: TRBD1 (5 bases). The sample was PBMCs. CDR3 in DNA: TGTGCCAGCAGCCCGGACATGGGATCCACCTACGAGCAGTACTTC. Translation gives CASSPDMGSTYEQYF. Full variable domain (missing parts from reference TRBV28 and TRBJ2-7): DVKVTQSSRYLVKRTGEKVFLECVQDMDHENMFWYRQDPGLGLRLIYFSYDVKMKEKGDIPEGYSVSREKKERFSLILESASTNQTSMYLCASSPDMGSTYEQYFGPGTRLTVT.